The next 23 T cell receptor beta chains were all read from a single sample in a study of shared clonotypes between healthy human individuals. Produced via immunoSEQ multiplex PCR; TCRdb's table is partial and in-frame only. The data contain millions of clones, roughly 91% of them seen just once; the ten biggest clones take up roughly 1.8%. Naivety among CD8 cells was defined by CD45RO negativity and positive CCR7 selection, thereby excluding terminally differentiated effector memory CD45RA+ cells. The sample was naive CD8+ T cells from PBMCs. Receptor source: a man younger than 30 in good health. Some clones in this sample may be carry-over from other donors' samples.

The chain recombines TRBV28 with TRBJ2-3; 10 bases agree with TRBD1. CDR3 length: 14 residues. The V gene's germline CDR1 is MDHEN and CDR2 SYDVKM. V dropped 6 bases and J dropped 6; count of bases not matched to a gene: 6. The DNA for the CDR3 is TGTGCCAGCAGCGGGACAGGGGTATCTGATACGCAGTATTTT. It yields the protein CASSGTGVSDTQYF.

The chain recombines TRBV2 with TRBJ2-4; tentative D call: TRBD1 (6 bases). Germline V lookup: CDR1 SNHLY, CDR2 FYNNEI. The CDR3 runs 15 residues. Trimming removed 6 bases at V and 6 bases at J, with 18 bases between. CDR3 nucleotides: TGTGCCAGCAGCCCCCAAGGGACAAGATCAAACATTCAGTACTTC. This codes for CASSPQGTRSNIQYF.

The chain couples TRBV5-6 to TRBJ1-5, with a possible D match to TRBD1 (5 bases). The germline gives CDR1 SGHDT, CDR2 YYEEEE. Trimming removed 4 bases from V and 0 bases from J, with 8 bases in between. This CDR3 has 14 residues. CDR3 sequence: CASSQGHSNQPQHF. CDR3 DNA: TGTGCCAGCAGCCAAGGACATAGCAATCAGCCCCAGCATTTT.

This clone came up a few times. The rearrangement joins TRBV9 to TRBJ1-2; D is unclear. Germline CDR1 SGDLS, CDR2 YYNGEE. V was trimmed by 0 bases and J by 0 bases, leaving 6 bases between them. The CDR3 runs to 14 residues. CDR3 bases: TGTGCCAGCAGCGTAGGACAATCTAACTATGGCTACACCTTC. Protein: CASSVGQSNYGYTF.

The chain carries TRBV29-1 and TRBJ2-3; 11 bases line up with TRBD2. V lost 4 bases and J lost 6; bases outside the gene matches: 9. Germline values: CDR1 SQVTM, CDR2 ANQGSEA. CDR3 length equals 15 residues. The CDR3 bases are TGCAGCGTTGCCGGGACTAGCGGCAAATGGGATACGCAGTATTTT. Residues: CSVAGTSGKWDTQYF.

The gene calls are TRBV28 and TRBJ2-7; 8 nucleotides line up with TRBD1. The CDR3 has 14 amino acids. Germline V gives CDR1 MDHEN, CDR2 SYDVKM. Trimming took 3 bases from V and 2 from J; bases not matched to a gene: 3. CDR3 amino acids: CASSLEDRAYEQYF. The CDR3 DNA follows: TGTGCCAGCAGTTTGGAGGACAGGGCCTACGAGCAGTACTTC.

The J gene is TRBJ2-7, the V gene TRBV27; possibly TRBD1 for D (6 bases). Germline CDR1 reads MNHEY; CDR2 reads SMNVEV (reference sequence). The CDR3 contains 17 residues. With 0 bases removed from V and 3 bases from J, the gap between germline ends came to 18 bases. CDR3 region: CASSLSAGAGVYYEQYF. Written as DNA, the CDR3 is TGTGCCAGCAGTTTATCCGCCGGCGCAGGGGTTTACTACGAGCAGTACTTC.

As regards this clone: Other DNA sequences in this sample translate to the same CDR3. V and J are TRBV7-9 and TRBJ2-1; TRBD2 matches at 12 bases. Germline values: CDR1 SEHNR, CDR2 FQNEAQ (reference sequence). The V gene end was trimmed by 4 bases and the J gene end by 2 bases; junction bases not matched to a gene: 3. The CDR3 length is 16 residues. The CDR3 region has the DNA TGTGCCAGCAGCTCCCTAGCGGGAGGGCCCTACAATGAGCAGTTCTTC. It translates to CASSSLAGGPYNEQFF. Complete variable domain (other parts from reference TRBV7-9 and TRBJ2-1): DTGVSQNPRHKITKRGQNVTFRCDPISEHNRLYWYRQTLGQGPEFLTYFQNEAQLEKSRLLSDRFSAERPKGSFSTLEIQRTEQGDSAMYLCASSSLAGGPYNEQFFGPGTRLTVL.

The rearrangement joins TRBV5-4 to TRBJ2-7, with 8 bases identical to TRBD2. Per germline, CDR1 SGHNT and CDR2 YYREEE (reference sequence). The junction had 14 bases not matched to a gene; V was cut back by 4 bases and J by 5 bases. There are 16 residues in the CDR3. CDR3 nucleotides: TGTGCCAGCAGCCCGCTAGCCAGCGGGAGAATCCACGAGCAGTACTTC. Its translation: CASSPLASGRIHEQYF.

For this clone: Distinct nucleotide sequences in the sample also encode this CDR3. The CDR3 nucleotides are TGTGCCAGCAGCTTTGGGACCGGGGAGCTGTTTTTT. This encodes CASSFGTGELFF. The rearrangement uses TRBV5-6 and TRBJ2-2; D not resolved. Trimming took off 2 bases at V and 5 bases at J, with 4 bases between the two ends. The CDR3 runs to 12 residues. The germline V gene has CDR1 SGHDT and CDR2 YYEEEE.

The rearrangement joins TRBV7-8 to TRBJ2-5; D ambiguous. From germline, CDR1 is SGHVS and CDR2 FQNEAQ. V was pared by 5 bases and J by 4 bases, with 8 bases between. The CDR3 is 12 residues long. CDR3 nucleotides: TGTGCCAGCAGCCTACATCGAGAGACCCAGTACTTC. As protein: CASSLHRETQYF.

The CDR3: CASRGQGETQYF. The CDR3, as DNA: TGTGCCAGCAGGGGACAGGGAGAGACCCAGTACTTC. The chain combines TRBV6-6 with TRBJ2-5, with TRBD1 identical over 9 bases. V was clipped by 6 bases and J by 4 bases; unmatched bases: 0. Germline assignment: CDR1 MNHNY and CDR2 SVGAGI (reference sequence). This CDR3 spans 12 amino acids.

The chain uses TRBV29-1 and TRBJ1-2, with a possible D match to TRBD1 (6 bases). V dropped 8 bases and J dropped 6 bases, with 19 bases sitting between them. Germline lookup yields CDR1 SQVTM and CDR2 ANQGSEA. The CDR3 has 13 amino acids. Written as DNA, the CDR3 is TGCAGCATTCGGTACAGGGATTATGATGGCTACACCTTC. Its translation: CSIRYRDYDGYTF.

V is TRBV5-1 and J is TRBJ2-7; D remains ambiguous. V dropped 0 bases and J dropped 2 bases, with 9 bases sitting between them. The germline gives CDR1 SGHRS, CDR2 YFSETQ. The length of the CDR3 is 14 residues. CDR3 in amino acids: CASSLEASTYEQYF. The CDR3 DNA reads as TGCGCCAGCAGCTTGGAGGCGTCCACCTACGAGCAGTACTTC.

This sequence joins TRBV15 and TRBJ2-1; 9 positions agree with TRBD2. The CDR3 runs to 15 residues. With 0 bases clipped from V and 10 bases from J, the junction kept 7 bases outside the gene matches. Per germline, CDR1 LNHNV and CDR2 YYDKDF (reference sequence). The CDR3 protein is CATSRDRASGKEQFF. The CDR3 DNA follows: TGTGCCACCAGCAGAGATAGGGCTAGCGGGAAGGAGCAGTTCTTC.

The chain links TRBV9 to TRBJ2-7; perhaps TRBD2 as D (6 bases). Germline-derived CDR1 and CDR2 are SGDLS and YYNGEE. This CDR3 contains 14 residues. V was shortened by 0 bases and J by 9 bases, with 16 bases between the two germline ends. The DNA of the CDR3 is TGTGCCAGCAGCGTAGCCGACGGGGGAGTCGGGCAGTACTTC. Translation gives CASSVADGGVGQYF.

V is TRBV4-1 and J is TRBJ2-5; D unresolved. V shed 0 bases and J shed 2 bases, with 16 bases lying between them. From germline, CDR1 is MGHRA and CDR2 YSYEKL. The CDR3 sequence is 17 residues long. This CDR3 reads CASSQDPAYPRQETQYF. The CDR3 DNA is TGCGCCAGCAGCCAAGATCCCGCCTATCCCAGACAAGAGACCCAGTACTTC.

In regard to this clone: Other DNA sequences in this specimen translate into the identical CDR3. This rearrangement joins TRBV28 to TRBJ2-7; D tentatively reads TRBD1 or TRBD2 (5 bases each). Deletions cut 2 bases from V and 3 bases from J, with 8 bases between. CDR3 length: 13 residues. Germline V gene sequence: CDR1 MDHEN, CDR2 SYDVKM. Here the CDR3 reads CASSLGGDYEQYF. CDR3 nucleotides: TGTGCCAGCAGTTTAGGGGGTGACTACGAGCAGTACTTC.

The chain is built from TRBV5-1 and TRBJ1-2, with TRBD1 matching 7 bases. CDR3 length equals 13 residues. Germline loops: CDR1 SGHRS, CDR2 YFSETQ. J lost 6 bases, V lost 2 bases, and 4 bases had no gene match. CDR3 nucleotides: TGCGCCAGCAGCTTAGAGGGGGCCCATGGCTACACCTTC. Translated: CASSLEGAHGYTF.

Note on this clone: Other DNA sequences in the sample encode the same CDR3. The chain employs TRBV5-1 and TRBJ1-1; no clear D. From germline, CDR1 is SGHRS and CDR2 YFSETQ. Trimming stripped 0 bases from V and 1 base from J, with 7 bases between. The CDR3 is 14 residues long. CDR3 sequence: CASSLAGTNTEAFF. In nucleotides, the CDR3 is TGCGCCAGCAGCTTGGCTGGCACGAACACTGAAGCTTTCTTT.

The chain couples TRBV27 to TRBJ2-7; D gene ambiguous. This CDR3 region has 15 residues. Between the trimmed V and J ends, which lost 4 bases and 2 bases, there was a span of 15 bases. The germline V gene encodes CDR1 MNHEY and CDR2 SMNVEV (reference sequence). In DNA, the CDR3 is TGTGCCAGCAGTTACGGACCAAAGAAGGCCTACGAGCAGTACTTC. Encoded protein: CASSYGPKKAYEQYF.

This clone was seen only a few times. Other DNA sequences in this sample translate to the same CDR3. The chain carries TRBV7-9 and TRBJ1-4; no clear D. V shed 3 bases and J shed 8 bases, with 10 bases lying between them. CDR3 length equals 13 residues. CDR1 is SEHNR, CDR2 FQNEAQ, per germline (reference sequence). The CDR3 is CASSLGPREKLFF. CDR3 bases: TGTGCCAGCAGCTTGGGCCCTAGGGAAAAACTGTTTTTT.

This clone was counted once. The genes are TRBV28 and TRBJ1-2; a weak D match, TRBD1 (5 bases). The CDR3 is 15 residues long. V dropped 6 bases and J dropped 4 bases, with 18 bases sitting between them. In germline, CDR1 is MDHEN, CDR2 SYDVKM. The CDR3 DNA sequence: TGTGCCAGCAGCCCCATGGGGGGAGTTGGCTATGGCTACACCTTC. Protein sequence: CASSPMGGVGYGYTF.